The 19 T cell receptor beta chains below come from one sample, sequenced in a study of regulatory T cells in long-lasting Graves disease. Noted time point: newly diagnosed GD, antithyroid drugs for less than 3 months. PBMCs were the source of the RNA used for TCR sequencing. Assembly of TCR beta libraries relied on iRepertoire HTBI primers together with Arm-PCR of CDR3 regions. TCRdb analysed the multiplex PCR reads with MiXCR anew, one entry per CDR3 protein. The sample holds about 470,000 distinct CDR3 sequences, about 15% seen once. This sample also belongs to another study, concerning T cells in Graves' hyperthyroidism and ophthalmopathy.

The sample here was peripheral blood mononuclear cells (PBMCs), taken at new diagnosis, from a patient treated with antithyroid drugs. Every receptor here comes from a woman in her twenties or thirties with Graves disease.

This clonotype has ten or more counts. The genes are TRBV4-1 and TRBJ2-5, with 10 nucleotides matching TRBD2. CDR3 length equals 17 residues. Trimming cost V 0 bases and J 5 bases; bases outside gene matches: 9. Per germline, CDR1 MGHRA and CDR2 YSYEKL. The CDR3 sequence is CASSQDSLAGEGETQYF. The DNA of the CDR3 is TGCGCCAGCAGCCAAGATTCCCTAGCGGGAGAGGGGGAGACCCAGTACTTC.

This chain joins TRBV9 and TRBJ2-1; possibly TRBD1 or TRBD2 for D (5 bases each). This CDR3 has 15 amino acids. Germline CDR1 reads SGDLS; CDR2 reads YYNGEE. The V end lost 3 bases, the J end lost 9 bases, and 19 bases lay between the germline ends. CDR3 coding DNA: TGTGCCAGCAGCGCGACAATCAGGGTTGGGGGTGAGCAGTTCTTC. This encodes CASSATIRVGGEQFF. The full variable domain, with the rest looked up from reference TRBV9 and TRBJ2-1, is DSGVTQTPKHLITATGQRVTLRCSPRSGDLSVYWYQQSLDQGLQFLIQYYNGEERAKGNILERFSAQQFPDLHSELNLSSLELGDSALYFCASSATIRVGGEQFFGPGTRLTVL.

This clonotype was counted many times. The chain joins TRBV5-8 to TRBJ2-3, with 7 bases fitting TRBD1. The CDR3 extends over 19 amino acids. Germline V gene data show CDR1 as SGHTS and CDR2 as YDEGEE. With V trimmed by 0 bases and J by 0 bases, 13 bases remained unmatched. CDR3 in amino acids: CASSLDPGLRGKSTDTQYF. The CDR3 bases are TGTGCCAGCAGCTTGGACCCCGGCCTCAGGGGGAAGAGCACAGATACGCAGTATTTT. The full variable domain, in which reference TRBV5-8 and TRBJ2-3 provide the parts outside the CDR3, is EAGVTQSPTHLIKTRGQQATLRCSPISGHTSVYWYQQALGLGLQFLLWYDEGEERNRGNFPPRFSGRQFPNYSSELNVNALELEDSALYLCASSLDPGLRGKSTDTQYFGPGTRLTVL.

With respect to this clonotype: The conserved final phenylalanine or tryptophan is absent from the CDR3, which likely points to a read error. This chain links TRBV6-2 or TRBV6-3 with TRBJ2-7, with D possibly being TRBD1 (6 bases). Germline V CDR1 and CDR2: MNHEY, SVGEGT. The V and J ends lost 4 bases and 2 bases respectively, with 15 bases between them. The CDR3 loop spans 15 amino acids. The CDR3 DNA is TGTGCCAGCAGTTTTTTAGTACAGGGAGCCTACGAGCAGTACCTC. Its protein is CASSFLVQGAYEQYL.

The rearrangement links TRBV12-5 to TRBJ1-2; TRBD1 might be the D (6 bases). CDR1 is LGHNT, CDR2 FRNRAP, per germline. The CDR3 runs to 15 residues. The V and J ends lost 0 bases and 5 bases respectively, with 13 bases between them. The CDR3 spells CASGLVGGGAYGYTF. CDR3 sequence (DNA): TGTGCTAGTGGTTTGGTAGGGGGGGGCGCGTATGGCTACACCTTC.

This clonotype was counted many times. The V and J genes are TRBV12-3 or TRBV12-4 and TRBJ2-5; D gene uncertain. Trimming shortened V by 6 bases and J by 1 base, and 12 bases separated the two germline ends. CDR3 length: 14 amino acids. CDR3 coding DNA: TGTGCCAGCAGCCCGGTCGAGACCCAAGAGACCCAGTACTTC. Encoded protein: CASSPVETQETQYF.

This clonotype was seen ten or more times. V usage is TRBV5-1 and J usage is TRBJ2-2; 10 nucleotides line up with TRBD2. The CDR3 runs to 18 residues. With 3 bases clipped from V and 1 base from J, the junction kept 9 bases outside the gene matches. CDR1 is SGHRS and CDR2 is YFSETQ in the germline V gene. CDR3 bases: TGCGCCAGCAGCTCCCCTTTTCTAGCGGGAGAGAACACCGGGGAGCTGTTTTTT. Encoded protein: CASSSPFLAGENTGELFF.

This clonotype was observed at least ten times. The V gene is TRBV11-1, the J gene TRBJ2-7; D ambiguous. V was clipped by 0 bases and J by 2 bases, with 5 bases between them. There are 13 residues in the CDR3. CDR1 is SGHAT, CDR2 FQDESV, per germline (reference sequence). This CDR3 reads CASSLARPYEQYF. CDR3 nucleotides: TGTGCCAGCAGCTTAGCTCGCCCCTACGAGCAGTACTTC. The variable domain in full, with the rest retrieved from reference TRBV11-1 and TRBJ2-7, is EAEVAQSPRYKITEKSQAVAFWCDPISGHATLYWYRQILGQGPELLVQFQDESVVDDSQLPKDRFSAERLKGVDSTLKIQPAELGDSAMYLCASSLARPYEQYFGPGTRLTVT.

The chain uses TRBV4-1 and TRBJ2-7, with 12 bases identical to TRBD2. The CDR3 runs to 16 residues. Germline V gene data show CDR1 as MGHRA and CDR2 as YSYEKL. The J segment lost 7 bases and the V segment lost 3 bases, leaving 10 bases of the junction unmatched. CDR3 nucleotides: TGCGCCAGCAGCCAGACCGGGACTAGCGGGTTTGGGGAGCAGTACTTC. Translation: CASSQTGTSGFGEQYF.

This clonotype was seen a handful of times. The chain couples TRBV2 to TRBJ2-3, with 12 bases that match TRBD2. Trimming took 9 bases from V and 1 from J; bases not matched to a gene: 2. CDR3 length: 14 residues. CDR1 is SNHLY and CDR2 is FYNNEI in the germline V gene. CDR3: CARTSGRGTDTQYF. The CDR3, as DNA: TGTGCCAGGACTAGCGGGAGAGGCACAGATACGCAGTATTTT.

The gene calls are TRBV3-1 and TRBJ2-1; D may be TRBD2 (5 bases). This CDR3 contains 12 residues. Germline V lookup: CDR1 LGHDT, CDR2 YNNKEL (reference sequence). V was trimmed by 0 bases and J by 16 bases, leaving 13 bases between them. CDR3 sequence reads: CASSQDLGVVFF. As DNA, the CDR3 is TGTGCCAGCAGCCAAGATCTCGGGGTTGTTTTCTTC.

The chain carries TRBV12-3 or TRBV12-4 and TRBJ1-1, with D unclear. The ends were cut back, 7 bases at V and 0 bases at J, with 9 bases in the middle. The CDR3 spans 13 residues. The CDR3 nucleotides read TGTGCCAGCACCGCGGGATTGAACACTGAAGCTTTCTTT. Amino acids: CASTAGLNTEAFF.

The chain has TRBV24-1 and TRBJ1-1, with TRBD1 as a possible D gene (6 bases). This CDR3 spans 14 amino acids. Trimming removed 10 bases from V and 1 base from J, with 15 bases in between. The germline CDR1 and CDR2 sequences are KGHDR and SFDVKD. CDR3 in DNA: TGTGCCACGACTGGGGGGCTAGAGAACACTGAAGCTTTCTTT. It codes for CATTGGLENTEAFF.

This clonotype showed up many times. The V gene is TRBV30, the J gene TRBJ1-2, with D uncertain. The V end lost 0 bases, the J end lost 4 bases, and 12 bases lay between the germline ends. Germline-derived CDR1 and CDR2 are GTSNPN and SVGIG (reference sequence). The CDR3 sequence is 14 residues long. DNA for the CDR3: TGTGCCTGGAGTGTACCCTCTACATCCTATGGCTACACCTTC. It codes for CAWSVPSTSYGYTF.

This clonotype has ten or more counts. Written as DNA, the CDR3 is TGCGCCAGCAGCACCCGGGACACCGGGCTGTACTTC. It yields the protein CASSTRDTGLYF. The rearrangement links TRBV5-1 to TRBJ2-7; D possibly corresponds to TRBD1 (6 bases). V was clipped by 4 bases and J by 12 bases, with 17 bases between them. The length of the CDR3 is 12 residues. Germline V gene data show CDR1 as SGHRS and CDR2 as YFSETQ.

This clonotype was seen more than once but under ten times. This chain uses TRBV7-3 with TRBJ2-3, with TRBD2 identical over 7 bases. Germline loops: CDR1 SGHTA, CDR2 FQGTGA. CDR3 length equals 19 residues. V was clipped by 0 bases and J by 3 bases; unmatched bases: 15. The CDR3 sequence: CASSLTPRSERGITDTQYF. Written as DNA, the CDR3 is TGTGCCAGCAGCTTAACTCCGAGGTCGGAGCGGGGAATAACAGATACGCAGTATTTT.

The CDR3 region has the DNA TGTGCCAGCAGACCTCCCAGACAGGGGGCTTCCGGGGCCAACGTCCTGACTTTC. Its translation: CASRPPRQGASGANVLTF. The chain combines TRBV27 with TRBJ2-6, with 10 bases identical to TRBD1. V gave up 6 bases and J gave up 4 bases; unmatched junction bases: 12. The V gene's germline CDR1 is MNHEY and CDR2 SMNVEV (reference sequence). The CDR3 runs to 18 residues.

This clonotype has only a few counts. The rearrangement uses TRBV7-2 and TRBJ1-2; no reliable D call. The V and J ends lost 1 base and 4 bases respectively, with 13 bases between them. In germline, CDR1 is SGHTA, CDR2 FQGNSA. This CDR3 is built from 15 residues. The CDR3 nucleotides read TGTGCCAGCAGCTTAGTTCTGGACGGAGGCTATGGCTACACCTTC. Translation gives CASSLVLDGGYGYTF.

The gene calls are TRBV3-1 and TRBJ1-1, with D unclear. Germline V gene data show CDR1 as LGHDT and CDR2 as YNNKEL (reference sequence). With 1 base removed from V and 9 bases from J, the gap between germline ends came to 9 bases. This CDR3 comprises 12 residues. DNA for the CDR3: TGTGCCAGCAGCCAAGGGAGAACTAAAGCTTTCTTT. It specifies CASSQGRTKAFF.